This paragraph reports one T cell receptor beta chain. The CDR3 is 14 residues long. The germline V and J ends were trimmed by 1 base and 7 bases, with 8 bases remaining between them. The germline V gene has CDR1 LNHDA and CDR2 SQIVND (reference sequence). This specimen belongs to a study of cytomegalovirus exposure and HLA in healthy donors. Primers for the PCR totalled 60 Vbeta and 13 Jbeta. Clones were sequenced by immunoSEQ multiplex PCR, and TCRdb holds only the in-frame ones, with some missing. The repertoire consists of about 160,000 clones, with approximately 84% occurring once and the leading ten covering roughly 6.3%.

The TCR sequence derives from a male donor in good health and CMV-seropositive. Sequencing input: PBMCs. V is TRBV19 and J is TRBJ1-6; weak D call: TRBD1 (6 bases). CDR3 DNA: TGTGCCAGTAGTATAGGCCAGGGGAATTCACCCCTCCACTTT. The encoded protein is CASSIGQGNSPLHF. Using reference TRBV19 and TRBJ1-6 for the parts outside the CDR3, the full variable domain is DGGITQSPKYLFRKEGQNVTLSCEQNLNHDAMYWYRQDPGQGLRLIYYSQIVNDFQKGDIAEGYSVSREKKESFPLTVTSAQKNPTAFYLCASSIGQGNSPLHFGNGTRLTVT.